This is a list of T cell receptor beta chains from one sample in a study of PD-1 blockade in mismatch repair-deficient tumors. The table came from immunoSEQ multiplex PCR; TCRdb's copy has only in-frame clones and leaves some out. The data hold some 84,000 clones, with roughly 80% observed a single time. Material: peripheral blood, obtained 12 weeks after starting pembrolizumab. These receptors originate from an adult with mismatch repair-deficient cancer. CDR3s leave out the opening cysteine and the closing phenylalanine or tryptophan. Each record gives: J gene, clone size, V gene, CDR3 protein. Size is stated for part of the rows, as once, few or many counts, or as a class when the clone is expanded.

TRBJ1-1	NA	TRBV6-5	ASSYSLDDMNTEAF
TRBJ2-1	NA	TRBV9	ASSVNRGEQF
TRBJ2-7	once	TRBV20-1	SARELFEQY
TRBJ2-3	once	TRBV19	ASTIPGNTDTQY
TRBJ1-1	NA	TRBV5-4	ASSLASGVTEAF
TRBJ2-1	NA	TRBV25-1	ASSLGEIHNEQF
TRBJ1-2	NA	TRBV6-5	ASSTGQGARGYT
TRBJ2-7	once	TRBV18	ASSPRGGYEQY
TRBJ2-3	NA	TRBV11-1	ASSLGQGRTDTQY
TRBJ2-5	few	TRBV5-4	ASSWTSQETQY
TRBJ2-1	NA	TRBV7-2	ASRDRGKNNEQF
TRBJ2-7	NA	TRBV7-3	ASSLIVGGTYEQY
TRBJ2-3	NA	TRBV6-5	ATTPPGLASDTQY
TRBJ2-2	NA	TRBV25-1	ASSEWSTTGELF
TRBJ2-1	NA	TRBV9	ASSLNGLALDEQF
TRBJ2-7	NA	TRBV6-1	ASRDSNTYEQY
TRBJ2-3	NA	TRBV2	ASSAAGRTRTDTQY
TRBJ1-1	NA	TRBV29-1	SARQGLNTEAF
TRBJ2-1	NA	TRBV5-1	ASSREQVYNEQF
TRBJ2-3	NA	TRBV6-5	ASSRAGASDTQY
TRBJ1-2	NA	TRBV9	ASSGTKDNYGYT
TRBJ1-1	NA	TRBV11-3	ASSLALPGASYTEAF
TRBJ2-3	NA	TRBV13	ASTIRSSGRRVTDTQY
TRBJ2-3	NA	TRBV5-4	ASSFPPGERTDTQY
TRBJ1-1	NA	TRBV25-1	ASSELGVGDDMNTEAF
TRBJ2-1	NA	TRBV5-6	ASSLILADHNEQF
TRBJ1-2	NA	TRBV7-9	ASILWTGPQSGGYT
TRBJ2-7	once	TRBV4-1	ASSLAVYPYEQY
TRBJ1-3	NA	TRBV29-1	SVRDSGNTIY
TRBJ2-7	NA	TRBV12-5	ASGSNLAGTYEQY